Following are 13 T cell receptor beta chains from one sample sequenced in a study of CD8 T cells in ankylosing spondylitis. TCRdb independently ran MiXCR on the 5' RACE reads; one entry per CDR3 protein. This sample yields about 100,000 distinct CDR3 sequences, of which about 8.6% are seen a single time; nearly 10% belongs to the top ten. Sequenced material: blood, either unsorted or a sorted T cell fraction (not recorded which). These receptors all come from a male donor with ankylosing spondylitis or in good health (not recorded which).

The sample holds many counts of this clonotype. The CDR3 loop reads CASSLTLGDSTGELFF. The CDR3 DNA reads TGTGCCAGCAGCTTAACATTGGGAGATAGCACCGGGGAGCTGTTTTTT. The chain links TRBV7-3 to TRBJ2-2, with D perhaps TRBD2 (5 bases). CDR1 is SGHTA, CDR2 FQGTGA, per germline. Trimming stripped 0 bases from V and 4 bases from J, with 12 bases between. The CDR3 totals 16 residues.

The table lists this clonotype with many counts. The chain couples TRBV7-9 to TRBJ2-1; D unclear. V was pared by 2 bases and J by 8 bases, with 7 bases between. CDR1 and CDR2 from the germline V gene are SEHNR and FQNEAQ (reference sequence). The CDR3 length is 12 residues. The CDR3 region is CASSLQLDEQFF. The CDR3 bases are TGTGCCAGCAGCTTACAGCTGGATGAGCAGTTCTTC.

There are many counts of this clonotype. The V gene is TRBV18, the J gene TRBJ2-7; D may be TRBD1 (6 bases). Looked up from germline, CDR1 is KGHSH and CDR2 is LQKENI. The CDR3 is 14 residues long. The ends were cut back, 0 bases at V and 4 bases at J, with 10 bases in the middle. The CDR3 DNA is TGTGCCAGCTCACCACCGGGACACAAGTACGAGCAGTACTTC. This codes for CASSPPGHKYEQYF.

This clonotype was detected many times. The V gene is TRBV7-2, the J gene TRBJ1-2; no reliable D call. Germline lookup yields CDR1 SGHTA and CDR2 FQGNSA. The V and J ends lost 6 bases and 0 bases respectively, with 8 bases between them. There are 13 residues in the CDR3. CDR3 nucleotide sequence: TGTGCCAGCAGGTTTCTCTCTAACTATGGCTACACCTTC. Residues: CASRFLSNYGYTF.

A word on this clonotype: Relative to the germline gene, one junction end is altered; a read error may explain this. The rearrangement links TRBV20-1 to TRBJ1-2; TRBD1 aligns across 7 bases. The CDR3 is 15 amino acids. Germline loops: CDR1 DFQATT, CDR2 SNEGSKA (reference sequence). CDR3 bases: TGCAGTGCTTTACAAGGACAGGCACGAACTCATGGCCACACCTTC. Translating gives CSALQGQARTHGHTF.

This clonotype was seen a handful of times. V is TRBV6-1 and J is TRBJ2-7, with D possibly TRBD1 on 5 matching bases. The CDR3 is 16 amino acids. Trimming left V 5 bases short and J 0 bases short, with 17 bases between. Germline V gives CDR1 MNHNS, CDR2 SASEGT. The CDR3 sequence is CASSRLSQGNSYEQYF. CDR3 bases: TGTGCCAGCAGTCGCCTGAGCCAGGGCAACTCCTACGAGCAGTACTTC.

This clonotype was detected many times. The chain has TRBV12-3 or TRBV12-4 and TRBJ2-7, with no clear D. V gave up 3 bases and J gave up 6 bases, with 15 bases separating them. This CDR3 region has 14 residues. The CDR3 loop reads CASSFRTSNGEQYF. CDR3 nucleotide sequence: TGTGCCAGCAGTTTTCGGACCTCGAATGGCGAGCAGTACTTC.

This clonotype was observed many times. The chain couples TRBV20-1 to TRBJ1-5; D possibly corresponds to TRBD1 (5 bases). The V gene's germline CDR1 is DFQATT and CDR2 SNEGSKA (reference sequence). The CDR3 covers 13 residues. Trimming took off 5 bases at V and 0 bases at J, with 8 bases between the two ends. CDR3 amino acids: CSAAGGSNQPQHF. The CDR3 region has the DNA TGCAGTGCTGCGGGGGGTAGCAATCAGCCCCAGCATTTT.

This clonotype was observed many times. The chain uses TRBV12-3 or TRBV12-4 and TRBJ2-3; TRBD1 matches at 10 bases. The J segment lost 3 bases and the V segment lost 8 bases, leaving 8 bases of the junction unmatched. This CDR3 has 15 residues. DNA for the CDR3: TGTGCCAGCTCGCTGGGACAGGGGTGGACAGATACGCAGTATTTT. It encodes CASSLGQGWTDTQYF.

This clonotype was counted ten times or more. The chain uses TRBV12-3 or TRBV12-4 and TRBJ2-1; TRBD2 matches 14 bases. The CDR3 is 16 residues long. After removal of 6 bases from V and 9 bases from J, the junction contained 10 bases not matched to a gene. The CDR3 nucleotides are TGTGCCAGCAGCCCGCCGGGACTAGCGGGGGTGGGTGAGCAGTTCTTC. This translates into CASSPPGLAGVGEQFF.

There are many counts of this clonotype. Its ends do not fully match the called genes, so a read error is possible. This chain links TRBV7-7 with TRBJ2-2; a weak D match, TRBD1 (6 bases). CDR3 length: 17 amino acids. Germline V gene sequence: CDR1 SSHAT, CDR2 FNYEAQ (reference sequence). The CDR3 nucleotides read TGTGCTAGCAGCTTAGCGCGAGGGGGAGTGAGTACCGGGGAGCTGTTTTTT. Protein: CASSLARGGVSTGELFF.

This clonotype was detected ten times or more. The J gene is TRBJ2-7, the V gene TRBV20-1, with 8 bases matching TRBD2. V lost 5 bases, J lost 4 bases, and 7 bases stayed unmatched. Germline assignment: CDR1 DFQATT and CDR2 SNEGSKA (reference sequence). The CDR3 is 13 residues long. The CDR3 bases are TGCAGTGCTCCAGCGGGGGTAGGGTACGAGCAGTACTTC. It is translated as CSAPAGVGYEQYF.

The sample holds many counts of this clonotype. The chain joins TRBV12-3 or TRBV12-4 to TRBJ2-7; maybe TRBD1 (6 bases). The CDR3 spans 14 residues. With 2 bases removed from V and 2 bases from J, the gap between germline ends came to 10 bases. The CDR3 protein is CASSLFGTPYEQYF. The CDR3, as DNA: TGTGCCAGCAGTTTATTTGGGACACCCTACGAGCAGTACTTC.